These T cell receptor beta chains were read from a single sample in a study of T-cell memory formation after mild COVID-19. One entry per CDR3 protein, called by TCRdb with MiXCR from the 5' RACE reads. The sample yields 150,000 or so distinct CDR3 sequences, roughly 12% seen once. The sequenced sample consisted of PBMCs or a T cell subset sorted from them (not recorded which). The receptors here all came from a man between 18 and 35 years old who had mild COVID-19 (a few samples of this study predate the infection). Cell type and time point are not known. The CDR3 runs from the conserved cysteine through the conserved F or W. D genes are given only for firm matches. Size is omitted from some rows. Given values are once, few, many or a class for expanded clones.

>TRBV6-1|TRBD1|few|TRBJ2-1
CASLPGQGYNEQFF
TGTGCCAGCTTACCGGGACAGGGGTACAATGAGCAGTTCTTC
>TRBV28|NA|many|TRBJ2-1
CASNYPGAGNEQFF
TGTGCCAGCAACTACCCGGGGGCGGGCAATGAGCAGTTCTTC
>TRBV2|NA|NA|TRBJ1-5
CASKEVAGAHQPQHF
TGTGCCAGCAAGGAAGTGGCGGGGGCCCATCAGCCCCAGCATTTT
>TRBV28|TRBD1|NA|TRBJ1-5
CASSQYRTGEQPQHF
TGTGCCAGCAGTCAATACCGGACAGGGGAACAGCCCCAGCATTTT
>TRBV5-1|TRBD1|NA|TRBJ1-2
CASSVDRVLGYTF
TGCGCCAGCAGCGTGGACAGGGTATTGGGCTACACCTTC
>TRBV12-3/TRBV12-4|NA|few|TRBJ2-2
CASSWQGVENTGELFF
TGTGCCAGCAGTTGGCAGGGAGTGGAGAACACCGGGGAGCTGTTTTTT
>TRBV7-2|TRBD1|many|TRBJ1-3
CASSPQGAGNTIYF
TGTGCCAGCAGCCCTCAGGGGGCAGGAAACACCATATATTTT
>TRBV12-3/TRBV12-4|NA|many|TRBJ2-4
CASSRRGFQYDKNIQYF
TGTGCCAGCAGTCGCAGGGGATTTCAATACGACAAAAACATTCAGTACTTC
>TRBV11-2|NA|few|TRBJ1-1
CASSLGLANTEAFF
TGTGCCAGCAGCTTGGGACTGGCGAACACTGAAGCTTTCTTT
>TRBV4-3|TRBD2|NA|TRBJ2-3
CASSQAGLAGGTTDTQYF
TGCGCCAGCAGCCAAGCTGGACTAGCGGGGGGCACCACAGATACGCAGTATTTT
>TRBV5-1|NA|few|TRBJ1-2
CASTERDGNYGYTF
TGCGCCAGCACCGAACGGGACGGTAACTATGGCTACACCTTC
>TRBV5-6|TRBD2|few|TRBJ2-2
CASSLERGWGGELFF
TGTGCCAGCAGCCTTGAGCGGGGCTGGGGCGGGGAGCTGTTTTTT
>TRBV20-1|NA|many|TRBJ1-2
CSARVSRRFYGYTF
TGCAGTGCTAGAGTGAGTAGAAGATTTTATGGCTACACCTTC
>TRBV12-3/TRBV12-4|NA|NA|TRBJ2-3
CASSLTGPDTQYF
TGTGCCAGCAGTTTAACAGGCCCAGATACGCAGTATTTT
>TRBV6-2/TRBV6-3|NA|NA|TRBJ2-7
CASSWDAYEQYF
TGTGCCAGCAGCTGGGACGCCTACGAGCAGTACTTC